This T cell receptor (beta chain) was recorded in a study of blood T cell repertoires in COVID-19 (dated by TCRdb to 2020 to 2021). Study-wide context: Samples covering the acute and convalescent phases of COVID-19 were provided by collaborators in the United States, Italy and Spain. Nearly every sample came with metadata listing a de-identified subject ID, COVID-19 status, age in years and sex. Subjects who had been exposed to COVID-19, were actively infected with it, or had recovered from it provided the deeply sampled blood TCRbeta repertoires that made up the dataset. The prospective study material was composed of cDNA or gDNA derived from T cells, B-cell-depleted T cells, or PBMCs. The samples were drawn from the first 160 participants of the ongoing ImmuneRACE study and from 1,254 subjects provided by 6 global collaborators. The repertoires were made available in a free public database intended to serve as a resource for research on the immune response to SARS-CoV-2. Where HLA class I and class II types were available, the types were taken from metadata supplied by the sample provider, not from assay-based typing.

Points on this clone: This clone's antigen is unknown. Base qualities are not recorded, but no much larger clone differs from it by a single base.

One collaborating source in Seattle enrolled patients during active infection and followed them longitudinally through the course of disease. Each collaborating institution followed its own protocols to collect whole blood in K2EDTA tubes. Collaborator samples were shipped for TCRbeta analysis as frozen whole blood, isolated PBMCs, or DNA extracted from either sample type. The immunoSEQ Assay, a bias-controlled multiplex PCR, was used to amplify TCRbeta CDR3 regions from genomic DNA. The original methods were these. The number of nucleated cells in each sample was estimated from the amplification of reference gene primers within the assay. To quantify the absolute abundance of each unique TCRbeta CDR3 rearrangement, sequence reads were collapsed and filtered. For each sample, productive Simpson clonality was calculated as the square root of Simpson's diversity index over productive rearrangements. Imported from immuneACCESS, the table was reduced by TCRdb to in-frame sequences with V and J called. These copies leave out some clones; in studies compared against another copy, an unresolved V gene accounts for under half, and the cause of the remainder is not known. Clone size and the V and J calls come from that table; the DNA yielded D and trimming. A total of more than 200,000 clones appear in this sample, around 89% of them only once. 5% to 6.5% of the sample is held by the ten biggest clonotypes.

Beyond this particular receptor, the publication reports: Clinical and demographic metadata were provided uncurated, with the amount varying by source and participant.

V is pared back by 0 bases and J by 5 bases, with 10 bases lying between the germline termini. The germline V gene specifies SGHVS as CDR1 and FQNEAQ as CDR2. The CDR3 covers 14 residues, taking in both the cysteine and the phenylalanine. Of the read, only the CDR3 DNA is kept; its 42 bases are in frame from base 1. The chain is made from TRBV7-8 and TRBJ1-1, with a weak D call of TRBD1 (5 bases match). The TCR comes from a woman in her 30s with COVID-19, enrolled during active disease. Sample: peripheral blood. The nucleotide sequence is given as TGTGCCAGCAGCTTAGCGATCAAGGGGACTGAAGCTTTCTTT. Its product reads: CASSLAIKGTEAFF.